Each of the 7 T cell receptor beta chains below was sequenced from the same sample in a study of blood T cell repertoires in COVID-19 (dated by TCRdb to about 2020). Library construction relied on the immunoSEQ multiplex PCR assay. This is the immuneACCESS table as TCRdb keeps it, with only in-frame sequences that have V and J called. A part of the clones is gone; compared with another copy, unresolved V genes explain less than half, and the rest is unexplained. The sample table contains 300,000 to 400,000 clones; only one count was recorded for approximately 87% of them. The ten most abundant clones make up under 6.5% of the sample. Sequencing was carried out using peripheral blood. These receptors were collected from a woman in her forties or fifties with COVID-19, enrolled during active disease.

The chain carries TRBV7-8 and TRBJ2-5; 8 bases match TRBD2. CDR3 length: 15 amino acids. Germline assignment: CDR1 SGHVS and CDR2 FQNEAQ. The V and J ends lost 6 bases and 5 bases, in that order; junction bases with no gene match: 11. The CDR3 here is CASRILGPGGETQYF. CDR3 DNA sequence: TGTGCCAGCAGGATATTGGGCCCGGGAGGGGAGACCCAGTACTTC.

The chain employs TRBV30 and TRBJ1-3, with unresolved D. The CDR3 has 15 residues. Between the trimmed V and J ends, which lost 0 bases and 0 bases, there was a span of 9 bases. Germline lookup yields CDR1 GTSNPN and CDR2 SVGIG (reference sequence). The CDR3 bases are TGTGCCTGGAGTGTACAGTCGATCTCTGGAAACACCATATATTTT. This gives the protein CAWSVQSISGNTIYF.

This clone was recorded once. This chain uses TRBV5-4 with TRBJ2-6, with 9 bases aligning to TRBD1. V lost 4 bases, J lost 4 bases, and 6 bases stayed unmatched. Germline CDR1 and CDR2: SGHNT and YYREEE (reference sequence). CDR3 length: 16 residues. CDR3 nucleotides: TGTGCCAGCAGCACAGGGACAGGGTCCGGGGCCAACGTCCTGACTTTC. As protein: CASSTGTGSGANVLTF.

The gene calls are TRBV19 and TRBJ2-6, with a tentative D call TRBD1 (6 bases). V gave up 6 bases and J gave up 2 bases, with 14 bases separating them. The CDR3 runs to 16 residues. Germline loops: CDR1 LNHDA, CDR2 SQIVND (reference sequence). CDR3 in amino acids: CASRPTGLAGANVLTF. The CDR3 DNA reads TGTGCCAGTAGACCAACAGGGTTAGCTGGGGCCAACGTCCTGACTTTC.

J is TRBJ2-7 and V is TRBV27; 12 nucleotides match TRBD2. The junction had 8 bases not matched to a gene; V was cut back by 4 bases and J by 7 bases. Germline V gene data show CDR1 as MNHEY and CDR2 as SMNVEV (reference sequence). The CDR3 sequence is 15 residues long. CDR3: CASSYGLAGRGEQYF. CDR3 nucleotide sequence: TGTGCCAGCAGTTACGGACTAGCGGGACGGGGTGAGCAGTACTTC.

This chain connects TRBV23-1 to TRBJ1-6; possibly TRBD1 for D (5 bases). TRBV23-1 is marked as an open reading frame, function uncertain. Deletions cut 0 bases from V and 5 bases from J, with 11 bases between. This CDR3 comprises 16 residues. The CDR3 coding sequence is TGCGCCAGCAGTCAATCAAAGGGCAGGGATAATTCACCCCTCCACTTT. Protein sequence: CASSQSKGRDNSPLHF.

This chain joins TRBV27 and TRBJ1-5, with D maybe TRBD1 (5 bases). The CDR3 loop spans 14 amino acids. Trimming cost V 5 bases and J 6 bases, with 14 bases left between them. Germline V gene sequence: CDR1 MNHEY, CDR2 SMNVEV (reference sequence). CDR3 DNA sequence: TGTGCCAGCAGTGAACTCACAGGAGCTCAGCCCCAGCATTTT. It codes for CASSELTGAQPQHF.